This record covers a single T cell receptor (beta chain). Its antigen is undetermined. This sample was included in a study of siplizumab effects on memory and regulatory T cells. Study-wide points: Sequences that were alloreactive and traceable to unstimulated CD4+ memory cells were significantly reduced by siplizumab.

The method was immunoSEQ multiplex PCR; TCRdb's version includes in-frame clones alone and lacks a portion of them. Found here are 1,100 or so clones, around four fifths of them singletons; the top ten hold about 58%. The CDR3 length is 15 residues. The V gene's germline CDR1 is LNHDA and CDR2 SQIVND (reference sequence). The V segment lost 5 bases and the J segment 9 bases; nucleotides outside the gene matches: 13. The V and J genes are TRBV19 and TRBJ2-1, with 7 nucleotides matching TRBD1. The source is a human donor in good health. The sample comprised TEMRA CD8+ T cells sorted from blood. Noted subset: unstimulated CD8+ CD45RA+ effector memory T cells. The CDR3 sequence: CASSHRQGLGSEQFF. The CDR3 DNA follows: TGTGCCAGTAGTCACCGACAGGGCCTTGGGTCTGAGCAGTTCTTC.